Below, one TCR beta chain is given with its context. The CDR3 extends over 14 amino acids. Per germline, CDR1 SGHDN and CDR2 FVKESK. V shed 3 bases and J shed 2 bases, with 11 bases lying between them. RNA transcripts gave rise to amplified TCR beta CDR3 regions. RT-PCR in the first round (using the HTBI primer set) targeted the TCR CDR3. One entry per CDR3 protein results from TCRdb running MiXCR on the multiplex PCR reads. The table includes approximately 510,000 distinct CDR3 sequences, around 50% detected once. The entry originates in a study of T cells in Graves' hyperthyroidism and ophthalmopathy.

The chain carries TRBV14 and TRBJ2-7; no reliable D call. The source of this sequence is an adult woman with Graves' disease, either hyperthyroidism or ophthalmopathy (not recorded which). The sequencing input was peripheral blood or thyroid tissue (not recorded which). DNA of the CDR3: TGTGCCAGCAGCCAGAGATCGCGTACCTACGAGCAGTACTTC. Translated, it gives CASSQRSRTYEQYF.